These 10 T cell receptor beta chains share one sample of origin, sequenced in a study of shared clonotypes between healthy human individuals (dated by TCRdb to the early 2020s). CD8 naive samples were CD45RO-negative cells positively selected for CCR7, giving a CD45RA+CCR7+ population that excluded TemRA cells. Library preparation was by the immunoSEQ multiplex PCR assay. The table was pulled from immuneACCESS by TCRdb, which kept in-frame rearrangements only. Such tables lose some clones; where checked, under half of the loss comes from unresolved V genes, and the rest has no known cause. Present in this sample are roughly 2 million clones, approximately 94% of which were seen just once. The top ten constitute approximately 1.2% of the sample. The sequenced sample consisted of naive CD8+ T cells sorted from blood. Taken with the paper, the label for cell subset or site translates to: CD45RA+CCR7+. The receptors here all came from a man between 18 and 29 years old in good health.

This rearrangement joins TRBV15 to TRBJ2-7; 11 positions agree with TRBD1. The CDR3 runs 14 residues. The V gene's germline CDR1 is LNHNV and CDR2 YYDKDF (reference sequence). The J segment lost 6 bases and the V segment lost 5 bases, leaving 6 bases of the junction unmatched. The CDR3 nucleotides read TGTGCCACCAGCCTCGGACAGGGGGCAGCCGAGCAGTACTTC. This sequence encodes CATSLGQGAAEQYF.

The chain employs TRBV5-4 and TRBJ1-4; 11 bases map to TRBD1. From germline, CDR1 is SGHNT and CDR2 YYREEE (reference sequence). After removal of 0 bases from V and 6 bases from J, the junction contained 4 bases not matched to a gene. CDR3 size: 16 residues. DNA of the CDR3: TGTGCCAGCAGCTTGGACTGGACAGGGGGCGATGAAAAACTGTTTTTT. Its protein product is CASSLDWTGGDEKLFF.

The gene calls are TRBV19 and TRBJ2-5; a weak D match, TRBD1 (6 bases). The CDR3 sequence is 15 residues long. V was cut by 6 bases and J by 5 bases, with 19 bases left in between. The germline V gene encodes CDR1 LNHDA and CDR2 SQIVND (reference sequence). Here the CDR3 DNA reads TGTGCCAGTAGACCCACCCATTGGGGGCTCGAGACCCAGTACTTC. Translated: CASRPTHWGLETQYF.

In its sample, this clone was seen once. Other DNA variants within this sample encode the same CDR3. This chain connects TRBV7-9 to TRBJ2-5, with 9 bases fitting TRBD1. The CDR3 has 14 residues. Germline CDR1 is SEHNR and CDR2 is FQNEAQ (reference sequence). V lost 5 bases, J lost 1 base, and 2 bases stayed unmatched. CDR3 residues: CASSETGGQETQYF. The CDR3 region has the DNA TGTGCCAGCAGCGAGACAGGGGGCCAAGAGACCCAGTACTTC.

The rearrangement links TRBV11-1 to TRBJ2-7; unclear D gene. The germline V gene has CDR1 SGHAT and CDR2 FQDESV (reference sequence). This CDR3 is 14 amino acids long. V was cut by 1 base and J by 4 bases, with 11 bases left in between. The CDR3 sequence is CASSLDLAMYEQYF. The CDR3 nucleotides read TGTGCCAGCAGCTTAGACCTGGCGATGTACGAGCAGTACTTC.

The V and J genes are TRBV5-4 and TRBJ1-3; D remains unclear. The CDR3 contains 15 residues. From germline, CDR1 is SGHNT and CDR2 YYREEE (reference sequence). Trimming removed 0 bases at V and 0 bases at J, with 7 bases between. The CDR3 sequence: CASSLDGNSGNTIYF. CDR3 coding DNA: TGTGCCAGCAGCTTGGACGGCAACTCTGGAAACACCATATATTTT.

Turning to this clone: Other DNA sequences in this sample translate to the same CDR3. This chain uses TRBV4-3 with TRBJ2-7, with TRBD1 matching 7 bases. This CDR3 is built from 15 residues. CDR1 is LGHNA and CDR2 is YSLEER in the germline V gene. The V segment lost 0 bases and the J segment 0 bases; nucleotides outside the gene matches: 2. The CDR3 bases are TGCGCCAGCAGCCAAGAAGGGGGCGGCTCCTACGAGCAGTACTTC. Its translation: CASSQEGGGSYEQYF.

The chain recombines TRBV5-1 with TRBJ2-5; tentative D call: TRBD2 (5 bases). This CDR3 region has 11 residues. The germline V gene encodes CDR1 SGHRS and CDR2 YFSETQ. The germline V and J ends were trimmed by 5 bases and 4 bases, with 6 bases remaining between them. The CDR3 loop reads CASREGETQYF. The CDR3 DNA reads TGCGCCAGCAGAGAGGGAGAGACCCAGTACTTC.

The chain uses TRBV6-6 and TRBJ1-4, with TRBD1 as a possible D gene (6 bases). The germline CDR1 and CDR2 sequences are MNHNY and SVGAGI (reference sequence). V lost 6 bases, J lost 5 bases, and 16 bases lay in between. The CDR3 length is 15 residues. The CDR3 reads CASSSGGGGNEKLFF. Written as DNA, the CDR3 is TGTGCCAGCAGCTCCGGGGGAGGGGGGAATGAAAAACTGTTTTTT.

The chain uses TRBV7-2 and TRBJ2-1; 9 nucleotides align to TRBD1. Germline CDR1 is SGHTA and CDR2 is FQGNSA. V was pared by 5 bases and J by 7 bases, with 9 bases of the junction left unmatched. The CDR3 is 15 residues long. The CDR3 reads CASSAGTGIRNEQFF. In DNA form, the CDR3 reads TGTGCCAGCAGCGCCGGGACAGGGATAAGAAATGAGCAGTTCTTC.